These 28 T cell receptor beta chains were all obtained from the same sample, sequenced in a study of monozygotic twins with inflammatory bowel disease. TCRdb re-called the 5' RACE reads; one entry per CDR3 protein, DNA not given. This sample carries 300,000 to 400,000 distinct CDR3 sequences, with over 2% going to the ten biggest clones. The sequenced sample was blood. The source of these receptors is a human donor with ulcerative colitis or Crohn's disease, or a healthy co-twin of an affected twin (not recorded which).

This chain uses TRBV14 with TRBJ1-1; TCRdb reports TRBD1, a call that lacks DNA to check it against. Germline V gene sequence: CDR1 SGHDN, CDR2 FVKESK. This CDR3 comprises 13 residues. The CDR3 loop reads CASSQDRATEAFF.

This rearrangement joins TRBV20-1 to TRBJ1-2; TCRdb's D call of TRBD1 is untestable without DNA. Germline loops: CDR1 DFQATT, CDR2 SNEGSKA (reference sequence). The CDR3 runs 16 residues. The CDR3 protein is CSASDGAKAGFKGYTF.

The J gene is TRBJ2-5, the V gene TRBV28. The CDR3 totals 17 residues. The germline V gene has CDR1 MDHEN and CDR2 SYDVKM. CDR3 sequence: CASSHLAKDLYQETQYF. Supplemented by reference TRBV28 and TRBJ2-5, the full variable domain reads DVKVTQSSRYLVKRTGEKVFLECVQDMDHENMFWYRQDPGLGLRLIYFSYDVKMKEKGDIPEGYSVSREKKERFSLILESASTNQTSMYLCASSHLAKDLYQETQYFGPGTRLLVL.

The chain links TRBV14 to TRBJ2-1; with no DNA, the TCRdb D assignment of TRBD1 cannot be verified. Germline V gives CDR1 SGHDN, CDR2 FVKESK. CDR3 length: 15 residues. Here the CDR3 reads CASSQDLGGRSEQFF. The entire variable domain, with the rest obtained from reference TRBV14 and TRBJ2-1, is as follows: EAGVTQFPSHSVIEKGQTVTLRCDPISGHDNLYWYRRVMGKEIKFLLHFVKESKQDESGMPNNRFLAERTGGTYSTLKVQPAELEDSGVYFCASSQDLGGRSEQFFGPGTRLTVL.

V and J are TRBV5-1 and TRBJ2-3; TCRdb picks TRBD1, but there is no DNA to check that call. Germline-derived CDR1 and CDR2 are SGHRS and YFSETQ. There are 14 residues in the CDR3. This CDR3 reads CASSLVGAPDTQYF.

The chain employs TRBV5-1 and TRBJ2-7; TCRdb's D call of TRBD2 is untestable without DNA. In germline, CDR1 is SGHRS, CDR2 YFSETQ. The CDR3 has 13 residues. This CDR3 reads CASSRGVPLEQYF.

The V call is TRBV28, the J call TRBJ2-7; TCRdb lists TRBD2, though no DNA is available to test this call. The CDR3 loop spans 17 amino acids. Germline values: CDR1 MDHEN, CDR2 SYDVKM. This CDR3 reads CASSLGLGVYSSYEQYF.

This chain connects TRBV4-2 to TRBJ2-1; TCRdb's assignment of TRBD1 cannot be checked, as there is no DNA. From germline, CDR1 is LGHNA and CDR2 YNFKEQ. The CDR3 has 18 amino acids. The CDR3: CASSQDLNSGTGHNEQFF.

This chain uses TRBV5-5 with TRBJ2-7; with no DNA, the TCRdb D assignment of TRBD1 cannot be verified. The CDR3 covers 16 residues. The germline CDR1 and CDR2 sequences are SGHKS and YYEKEE (reference sequence). CDR3 residues: CASSQPPGTGSHEQYF.

The V call is TRBV12-3 or TRBV12-4, the J call TRBJ2-5. This CDR3 is built from 11 residues. CDR3 in amino acids: CASSIMETQYF.

The V call is TRBV12-3 or TRBV12-4, the J call TRBJ1-4. The CDR3 is made up of 15 amino acids. The CDR3 spells CASSFWAGRDEKLFF.

This chain connects TRBV20-1 to TRBJ1-2; TCRdb lists TRBD1, though no DNA is available to test this call. Per germline, CDR1 DFQATT and CDR2 SNEGSKA (reference sequence). The CDR3 extends over 12 amino acids. The CDR3 sequence: CSATPGNYGYTF.

V usage is TRBV19 and J usage is TRBJ1-1; TCRdb calls TRBD1, which cannot be checked without DNA. The CDR3 runs to 15 residues. Germline assignment: CDR1 LNHDA and CDR2 SQIVND (reference sequence). The CDR3 sequence: CASSTRDRMNTEAFF.

The chain recombines TRBV5-6 with TRBJ2-1. Germline CDR1 is SGHDT and CDR2 is YYEEEE. The CDR3 is 15 residues long. CDR3 residues: CASSLTPKSYNEQFF.

This chain joins TRBV7-9 and TRBJ2-3; TCRdb names TRBD1, which stays unverified in the absence of DNA. This CDR3 has 14 residues. Germline V gene lookup returns CDR1 SEHNR and CDR2 FQNEAQ (reference sequence). The CDR3 loop is CASSFRDPKDTQYF. Drawing the rest from reference TRBV7-9 and TRBJ2-3, the complete variable domain is DTGVSQNPRHKITKRGQNVTFRCDPISEHNRLYWYRQTLGQGPEFLTYFQNEAQLEKSRLLSDRFSAERPKGSFSTLEIQRTEQGDSAMYLCASSFRDPKDTQYFGPGTRLTVL.

This chain joins TRBV6-1 and TRBJ2-5; TCRdb calls TRBD1, which cannot be checked without DNA. The CDR3 covers 17 residues. Germline assignment: CDR1 MNHNS and CDR2 SASEGT. The chain's CDR3 is CASRSDYGTGGRETQYF.

The genes are TRBV7-9 and TRBJ2-7; TCRdb outputs TRBD1, but without DNA this stays unchecked. This CDR3 has 15 amino acids. Germline V gene data show CDR1 as SEHNR and CDR2 as FQNEAQ (reference sequence). CDR3 loop: CASSLALDRDYEQYF. The whole variable domain, filled in from reference TRBV7-9 and TRBJ2-7, reads DTGVSQNPRHKITKRGQNVTFRCDPISEHNRLYWYRQTLGQGPEFLTYFQNEAQLEKSRLLSDRFSAERPKGSFSTLEIQRTEQGDSAMYLCASSLALDRDYEQYFGPGTRLTVT.

This chain uses TRBV5-1 with TRBJ2-1. The V gene's germline CDR1 is SGHRS and CDR2 YFSETQ. This CDR3 has 14 residues. CDR3 protein: CASSLRSSYNEQFF.

The rearrangement joins TRBV5-1 to TRBJ2-7; TCRdb indicates TRBD1, and absent DNA this call remains unverified. CDR1 and CDR2 from the germline V gene are SGHRS and YFSETQ. The CDR3 runs to 17 residues. CDR3 amino acids: CASSLSFDSFNSYEQYF.

The chain's CDR3 is CASSPIAGPYNEQFF. J is TRBJ2-1 and V is TRBV5-5; there is no DNA to check the TCRdb D call of TRBD2. The germline CDR1 and CDR2 sequences are SGHKS and YYEKEE (reference sequence). The length of the CDR3 is 15 residues.

The chain has TRBV5-1 and TRBJ2-3; TCRdb indicates TRBD1, and absent DNA this call remains unverified. The germline CDR1 and CDR2 sequences are SGHRS and YFSETQ. There are 17 residues in the CDR3. The CDR3 protein is CASSLTDSGDWGDTQYF.

V gene TRBV6-5 combines with J gene TRBJ2-6. The CDR3 has 15 residues. CDR1 is MNHEY and CDR2 is SVGAGI in the germline V gene. The CDR3 region is CASSYPFSGANVLTF.

The chain links TRBV12-3 or TRBV12-4 to TRBJ2-5; lacking DNA, the TRBD1 call made by TCRdb goes unchecked. The CDR3 runs to 15 residues. The chain's CDR3 is CASSFQGTRQETQYF.

The chain joins TRBV20-1 to TRBJ1-1. Germline V lookup: CDR1 DFQATT, CDR2 SNEGSKA (reference sequence). This CDR3 is 12 amino acids long. CDR3: CSGNRLNTEAFF.

The chain links TRBV28 to TRBJ1-5. This CDR3 has 12 amino acids. Germline CDR1 and CDR2: MDHEN and SYDVKM. The CDR3 here is CASSPDGQPQHF.

This chain links TRBV20-1 with TRBJ1-5. The CDR3 sequence is 14 residues long. Germline loops: CDR1 DFQATT, CDR2 SNEGSKA (reference sequence). CDR3 loop: CSARAPMGNQPQHF.

This chain uses TRBV7-2 with TRBJ2-4. The CDR3 loop spans 15 amino acids. CDR1 and CDR2 from the germline V gene are SGHTA and FQGNSA. The chain's CDR3 is CASSLLHNSKNIQYF.

V and J are TRBV5-1 and TRBJ1-6. The V gene's germline CDR1 is SGHRS and CDR2 YFSETQ. The CDR3 consists of 14 residues. The CDR3 loop is CASSLVGDGSPLHF.